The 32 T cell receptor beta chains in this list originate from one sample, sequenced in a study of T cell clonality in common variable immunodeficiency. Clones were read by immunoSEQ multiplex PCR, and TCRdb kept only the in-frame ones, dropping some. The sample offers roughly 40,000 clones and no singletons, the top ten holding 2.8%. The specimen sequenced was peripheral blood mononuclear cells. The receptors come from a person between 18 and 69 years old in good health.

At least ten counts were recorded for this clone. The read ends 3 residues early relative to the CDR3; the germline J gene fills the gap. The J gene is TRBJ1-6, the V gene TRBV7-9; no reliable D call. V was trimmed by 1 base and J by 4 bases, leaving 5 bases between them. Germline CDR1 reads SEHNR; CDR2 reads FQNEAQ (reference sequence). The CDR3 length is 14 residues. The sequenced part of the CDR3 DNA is TGTGCCAGCAGCTTAGACAGTTATAATTCACCC. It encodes CASSLDSYNSP. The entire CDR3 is CASSLDSYNSPLHF. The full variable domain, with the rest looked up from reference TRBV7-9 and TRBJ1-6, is DTGVSQNPRHKITKRGQNVTFRCDPISEHNRLYWYRQTLGQGPEFLTYFQNEAQLEKSRLLSDRFSAERPKGSFSTLEIQRTEQGDSAMYLCASSLDSYNSPLHFGNGTRLTVT.

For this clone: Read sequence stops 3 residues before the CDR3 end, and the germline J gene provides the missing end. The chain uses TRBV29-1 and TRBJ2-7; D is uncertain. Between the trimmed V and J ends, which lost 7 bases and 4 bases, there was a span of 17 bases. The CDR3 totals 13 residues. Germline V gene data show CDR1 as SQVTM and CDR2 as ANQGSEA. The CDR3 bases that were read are TGCAGCGCCAAGCTAGAGCCTGATTACGAG. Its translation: CSAKLEPDYE. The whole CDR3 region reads CSAKLEPDYEQYF.

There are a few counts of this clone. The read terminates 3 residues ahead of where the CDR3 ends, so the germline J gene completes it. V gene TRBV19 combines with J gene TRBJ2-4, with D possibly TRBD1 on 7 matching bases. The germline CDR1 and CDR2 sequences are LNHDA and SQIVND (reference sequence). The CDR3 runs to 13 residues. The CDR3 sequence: CASSIGGGLGQYF. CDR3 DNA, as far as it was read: TGTGCCAGTAGTATCGGAGGGGGCCTCGGT. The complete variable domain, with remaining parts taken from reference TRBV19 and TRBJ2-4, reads DGGITQSPKYLFRKEGQNVTLSCEQNLNHDAMYWYRQDPGQGLRLIYYSQIVNDFQKGDIAEGYSVSREKKESFPLTVTSAQKNPTAFYLCASSIGGGLGQYFGAGTRLSVL.

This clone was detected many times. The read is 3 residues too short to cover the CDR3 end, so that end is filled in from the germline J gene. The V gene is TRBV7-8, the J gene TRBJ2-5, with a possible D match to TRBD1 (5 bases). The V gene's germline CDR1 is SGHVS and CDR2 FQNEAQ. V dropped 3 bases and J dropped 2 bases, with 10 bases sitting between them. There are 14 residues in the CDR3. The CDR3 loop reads CASSFGHTQETQYF. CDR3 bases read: TGTGCCAGCAGCTTTGGACACACACAAGAGACC.

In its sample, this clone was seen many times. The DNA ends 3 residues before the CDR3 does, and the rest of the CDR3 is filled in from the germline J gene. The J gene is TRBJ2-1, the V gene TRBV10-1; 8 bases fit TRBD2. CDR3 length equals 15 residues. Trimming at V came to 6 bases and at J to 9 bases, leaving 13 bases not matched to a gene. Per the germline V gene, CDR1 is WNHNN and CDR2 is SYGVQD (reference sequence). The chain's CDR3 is CASSSRRGGTGEQFF. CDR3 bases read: TGCGCCAGCAGCTCCCGCCGGGGGGGAACGGGTGAG.

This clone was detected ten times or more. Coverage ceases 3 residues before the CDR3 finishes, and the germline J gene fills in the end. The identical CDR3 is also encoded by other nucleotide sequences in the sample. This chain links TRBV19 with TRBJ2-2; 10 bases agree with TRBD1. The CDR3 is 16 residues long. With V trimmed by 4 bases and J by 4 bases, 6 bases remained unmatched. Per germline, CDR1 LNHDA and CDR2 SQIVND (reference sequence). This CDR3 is CASSTWTGGGTGELFF. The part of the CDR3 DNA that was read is TGTGCCAGTAGTACTTGGACAGGGGGTGGCACCGGGGAG.

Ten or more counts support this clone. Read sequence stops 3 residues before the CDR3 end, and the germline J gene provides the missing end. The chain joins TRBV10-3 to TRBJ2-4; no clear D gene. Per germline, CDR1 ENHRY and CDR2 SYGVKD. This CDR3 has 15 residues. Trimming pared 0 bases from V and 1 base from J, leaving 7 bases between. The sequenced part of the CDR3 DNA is TGTGCCATCAGTGAGTCTAGCTTGGCCAAAAACATT. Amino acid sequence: CAISESSLAKNI. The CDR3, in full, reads CAISESSLAKNIQYF.

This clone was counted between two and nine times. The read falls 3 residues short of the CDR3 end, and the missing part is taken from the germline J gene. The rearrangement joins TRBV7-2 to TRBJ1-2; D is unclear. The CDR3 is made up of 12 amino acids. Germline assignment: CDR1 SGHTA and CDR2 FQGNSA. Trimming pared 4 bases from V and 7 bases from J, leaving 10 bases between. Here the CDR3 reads CASSSVHGGYTF. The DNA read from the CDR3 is TGTGCCAGCAGCTCCGTACATGGTGGC.

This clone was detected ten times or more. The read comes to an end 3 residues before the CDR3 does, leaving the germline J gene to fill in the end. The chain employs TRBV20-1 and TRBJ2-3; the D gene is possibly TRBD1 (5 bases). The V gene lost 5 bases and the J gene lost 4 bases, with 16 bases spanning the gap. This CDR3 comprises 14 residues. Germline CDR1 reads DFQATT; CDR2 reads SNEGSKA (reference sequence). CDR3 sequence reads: CSAPTRWGPDTQYF. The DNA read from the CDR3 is TGCAGTGCTCCGACCCGGTGGGGCCCAGATACG.

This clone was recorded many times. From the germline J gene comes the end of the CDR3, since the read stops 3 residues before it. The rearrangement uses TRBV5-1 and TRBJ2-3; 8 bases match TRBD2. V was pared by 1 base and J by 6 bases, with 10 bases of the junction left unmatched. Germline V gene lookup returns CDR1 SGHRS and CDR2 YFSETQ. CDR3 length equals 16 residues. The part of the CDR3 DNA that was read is TGCGCCAGCAGCTTGTCCCAGCGGGGGCCCTTGGATACG. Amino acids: CASSLSQRGPLDT. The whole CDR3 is CASSLSQRGPLDTQYF.

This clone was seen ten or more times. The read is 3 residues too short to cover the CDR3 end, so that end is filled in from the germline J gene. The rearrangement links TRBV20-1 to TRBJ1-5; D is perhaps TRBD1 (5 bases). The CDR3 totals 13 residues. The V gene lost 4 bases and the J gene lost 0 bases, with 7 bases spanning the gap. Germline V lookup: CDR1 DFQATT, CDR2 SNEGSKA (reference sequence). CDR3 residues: CSAIGVSNQPQHF. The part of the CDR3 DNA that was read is TGCAGTGCTATAGGGGTTAGCAATCAGCCC.

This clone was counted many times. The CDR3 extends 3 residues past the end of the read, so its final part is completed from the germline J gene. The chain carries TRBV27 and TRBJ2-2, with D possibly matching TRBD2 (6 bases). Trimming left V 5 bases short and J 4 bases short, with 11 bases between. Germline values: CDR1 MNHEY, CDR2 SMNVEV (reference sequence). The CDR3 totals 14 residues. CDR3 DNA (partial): TGTGCCAGCAGTGCTAGCGCCACCACCGGGGAG. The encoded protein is CASSASATTGE. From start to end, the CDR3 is CASSASATTGELFF.

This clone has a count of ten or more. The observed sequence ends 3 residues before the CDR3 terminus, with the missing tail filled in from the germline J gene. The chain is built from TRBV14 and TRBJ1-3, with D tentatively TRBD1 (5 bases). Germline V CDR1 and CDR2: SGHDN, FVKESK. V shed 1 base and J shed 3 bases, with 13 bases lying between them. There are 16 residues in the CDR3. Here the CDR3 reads CASSQGRRGSGNTIYF. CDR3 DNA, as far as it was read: TGTGCCAGCAGCCAAGGGAGGCGGGGGAGTGGAAACACC.

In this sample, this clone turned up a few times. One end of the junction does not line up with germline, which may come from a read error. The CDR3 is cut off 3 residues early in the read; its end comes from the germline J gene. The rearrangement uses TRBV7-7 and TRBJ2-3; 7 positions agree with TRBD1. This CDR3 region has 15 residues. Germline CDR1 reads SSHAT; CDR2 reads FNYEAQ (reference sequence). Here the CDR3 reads CASSLGTARQETQYF. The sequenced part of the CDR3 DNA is TGTGCTAGCAGCCTCGGGACAGCCCGACAAGAGACG.

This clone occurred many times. CDR3 DNA (partial): TGCGCCAGCAGGCGGGGAGACACCGGGGAG. Translating it yields CASRRGDTGE. Given in full, the CDR3 is CASRRGDTGELFF. V and J are TRBV5-1 and TRBJ2-2, with D tentatively TRBD2 (6 bases). The CDR3 extends 3 residues past the end of the read, so its final part is completed from the germline J gene. V lost 5 bases, J lost 3 bases, and 8 bases lay in between. The germline V gene encodes CDR1 SGHRS and CDR2 YFSETQ. The CDR3 length is 13 residues.

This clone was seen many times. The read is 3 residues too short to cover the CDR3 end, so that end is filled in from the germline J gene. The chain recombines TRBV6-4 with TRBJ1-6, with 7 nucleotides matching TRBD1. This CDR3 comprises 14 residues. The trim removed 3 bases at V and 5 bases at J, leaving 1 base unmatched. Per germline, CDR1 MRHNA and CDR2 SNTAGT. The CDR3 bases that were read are TGTGCCAGCAGTGAACAGGGGAATAATTCACCC. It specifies CASSEQGNNSP. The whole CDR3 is CASSEQGNNSPLHF.

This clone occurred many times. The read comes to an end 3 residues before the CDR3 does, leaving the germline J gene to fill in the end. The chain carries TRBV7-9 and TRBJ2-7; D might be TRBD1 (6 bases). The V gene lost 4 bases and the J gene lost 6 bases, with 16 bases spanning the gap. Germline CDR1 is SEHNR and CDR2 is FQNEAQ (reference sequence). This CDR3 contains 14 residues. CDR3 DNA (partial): TGTGCCAGCAGCTCTAATAAAATACAGGGCGAG. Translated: CASSSNKIQGE. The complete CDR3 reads CASSSNKIQGEQYF.

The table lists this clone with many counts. This chain's CDR3 is CASSLPADTQYF. The CDR3 bases that were read are TGTGCCAGCAGCCTACCGGCAGATACG. The V and J genes are TRBV7-9 and TRBJ2-3; no definite D call. The read terminates 3 residues before the CDR3 end, so the remaining end is supplied by the germline J gene. Germline CDR1 is SEHNR and CDR2 is FQNEAQ (reference sequence). The CDR3 length is 12 residues. With 5 bases removed from V and 4 bases from J, the gap between germline ends came to 7 bases.

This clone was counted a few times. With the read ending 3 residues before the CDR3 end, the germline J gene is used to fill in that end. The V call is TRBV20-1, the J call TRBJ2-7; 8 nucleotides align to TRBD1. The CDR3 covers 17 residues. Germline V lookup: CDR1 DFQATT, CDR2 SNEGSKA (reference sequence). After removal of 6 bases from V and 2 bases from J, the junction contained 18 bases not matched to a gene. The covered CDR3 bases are TGCAGTGCCATAAAGGCGCCCAGGGGGCGGTCCCCCTACGAG. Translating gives CSAIKAPRGRSPYE. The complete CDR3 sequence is CSAIKAPRGRSPYEQYF.

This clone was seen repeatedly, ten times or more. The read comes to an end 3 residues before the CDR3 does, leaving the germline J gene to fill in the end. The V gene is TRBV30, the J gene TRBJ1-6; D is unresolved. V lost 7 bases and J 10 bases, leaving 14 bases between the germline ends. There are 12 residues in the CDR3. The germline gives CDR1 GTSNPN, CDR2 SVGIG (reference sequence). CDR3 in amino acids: CASSVGLSPLHF. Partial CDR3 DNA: TGTGCCTCATCAGTCGGACTATCACCC.

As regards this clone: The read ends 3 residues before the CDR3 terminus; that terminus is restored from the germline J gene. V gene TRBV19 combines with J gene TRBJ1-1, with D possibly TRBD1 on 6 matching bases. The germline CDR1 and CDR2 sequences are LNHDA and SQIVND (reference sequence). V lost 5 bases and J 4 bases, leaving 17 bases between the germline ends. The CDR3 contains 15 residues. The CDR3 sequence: CASSPGVRGGTEAFF. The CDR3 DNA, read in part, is TGTGCCAGTAGTCCTGGGGTCAGAGGGGGCACTGAA.

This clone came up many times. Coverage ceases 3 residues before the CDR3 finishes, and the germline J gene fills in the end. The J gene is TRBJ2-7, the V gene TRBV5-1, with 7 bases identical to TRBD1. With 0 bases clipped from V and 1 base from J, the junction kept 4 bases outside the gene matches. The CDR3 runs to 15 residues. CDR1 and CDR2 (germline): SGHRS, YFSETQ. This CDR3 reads CASSLADRRSYEQYF. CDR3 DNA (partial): TGCGCCAGCAGCTTGGCGGACAGGCGTTCCTACGAG.

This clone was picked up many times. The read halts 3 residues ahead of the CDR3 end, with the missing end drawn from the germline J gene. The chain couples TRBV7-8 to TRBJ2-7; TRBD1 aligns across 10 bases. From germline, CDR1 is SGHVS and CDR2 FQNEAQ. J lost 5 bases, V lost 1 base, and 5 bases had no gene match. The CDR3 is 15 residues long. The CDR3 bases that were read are TGTGCCAGCAGCTTAGGAGGACAGGGGGTAAACGAG. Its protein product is CASSLGGQGVNE. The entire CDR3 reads CASSLGGQGVNEQYF.

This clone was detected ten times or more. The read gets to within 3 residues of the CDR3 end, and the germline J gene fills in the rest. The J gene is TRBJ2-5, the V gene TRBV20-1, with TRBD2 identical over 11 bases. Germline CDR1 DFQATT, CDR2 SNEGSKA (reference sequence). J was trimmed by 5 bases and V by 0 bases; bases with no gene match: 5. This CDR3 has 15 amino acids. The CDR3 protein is CSARDSGRVTETQYF. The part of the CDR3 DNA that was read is TGCAGTGCTAGAGATAGCGGGAGGGTCACGGAGACC.

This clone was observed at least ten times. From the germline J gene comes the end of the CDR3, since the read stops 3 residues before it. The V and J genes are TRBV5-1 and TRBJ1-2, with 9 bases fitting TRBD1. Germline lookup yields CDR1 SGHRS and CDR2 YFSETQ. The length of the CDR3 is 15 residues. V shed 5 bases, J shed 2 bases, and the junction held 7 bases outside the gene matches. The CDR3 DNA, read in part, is TGCGCCAGCAGATATTTCACAGGGGGCAACTATGGC. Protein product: CASRYFTGGNYG. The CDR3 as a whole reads CASRYFTGGNYGYTF. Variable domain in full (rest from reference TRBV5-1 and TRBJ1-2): KAGVTQTPRYLIKTRGQQVTLSCSPISGHRSVSWYQQTPGQGLQFLFEYFSETQRNKGNFPGRFSGRQFSNSRSEMNVSTLELGDSALYLCASRYFTGGNYGYTFGSGTRLTVV.

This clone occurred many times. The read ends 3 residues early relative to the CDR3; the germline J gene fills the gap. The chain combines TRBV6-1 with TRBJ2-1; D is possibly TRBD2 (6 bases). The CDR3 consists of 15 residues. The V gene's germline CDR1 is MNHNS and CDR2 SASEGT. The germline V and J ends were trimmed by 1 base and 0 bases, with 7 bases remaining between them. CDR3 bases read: TGTGCCAGCAGTGAAGGGGGGGTCTCCTACAATGAG. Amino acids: CASSEGGVSYNE. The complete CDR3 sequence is CASSEGGVSYNEQFF.

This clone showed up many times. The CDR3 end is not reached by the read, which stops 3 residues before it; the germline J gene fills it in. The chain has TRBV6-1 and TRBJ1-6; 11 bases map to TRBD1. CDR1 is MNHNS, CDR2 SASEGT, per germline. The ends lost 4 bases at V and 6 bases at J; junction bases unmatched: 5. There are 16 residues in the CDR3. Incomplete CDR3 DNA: TGTGCCAGCAGTGGATGGACAGGGGGCGGTAATTCACCC. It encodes CASSGWTGGGNSP. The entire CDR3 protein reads CASSGWTGGGNSPLHF.

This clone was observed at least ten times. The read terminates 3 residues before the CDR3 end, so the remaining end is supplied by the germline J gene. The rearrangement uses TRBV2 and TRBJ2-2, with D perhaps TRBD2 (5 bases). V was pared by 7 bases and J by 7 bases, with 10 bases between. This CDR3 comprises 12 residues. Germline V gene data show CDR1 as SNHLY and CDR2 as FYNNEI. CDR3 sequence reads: CASTGEHGELFF. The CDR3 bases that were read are TGTGCCAGCACCGGGGAGCACGGGGAG. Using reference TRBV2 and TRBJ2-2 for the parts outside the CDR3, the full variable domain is EPEVTQTPSHQVTQMGQEVILRCVPISNHLYFYWYRQILGQKVEFLVSFYNNEISEKSEIFDDQFSVERPDGSNFTLKIRSTKLEDSAMYFCASTGEHGELFFGEGSRLTVL.

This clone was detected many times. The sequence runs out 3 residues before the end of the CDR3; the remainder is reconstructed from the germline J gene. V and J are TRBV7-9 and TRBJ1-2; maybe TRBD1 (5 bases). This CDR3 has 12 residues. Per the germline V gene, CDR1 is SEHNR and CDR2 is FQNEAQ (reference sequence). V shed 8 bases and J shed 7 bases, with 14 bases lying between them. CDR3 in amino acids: CASGHLIPGYTF. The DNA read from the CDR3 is TGTGCCAGCGGACACTTAATCCCTGGC. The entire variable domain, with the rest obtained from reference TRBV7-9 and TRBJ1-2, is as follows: DTGVSQNPRHKITKRGQNVTFRCDPISEHNRLYWYRQTLGQGPEFLTYFQNEAQLEKSRLLSDRFSAERPKGSFSTLEIQRTEQGDSAMYLCASGHLIPGYTFGSGTRLTVV.

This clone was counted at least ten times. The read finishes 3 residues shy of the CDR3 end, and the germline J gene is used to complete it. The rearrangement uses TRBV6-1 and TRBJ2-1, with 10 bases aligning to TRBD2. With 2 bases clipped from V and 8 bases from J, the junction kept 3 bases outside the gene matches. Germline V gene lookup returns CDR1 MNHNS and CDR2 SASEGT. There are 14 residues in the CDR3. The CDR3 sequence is CASSERLAGDEQFF. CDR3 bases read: TGTGCCAGCAGTGAACGGCTAGCGGGAGATGAG.

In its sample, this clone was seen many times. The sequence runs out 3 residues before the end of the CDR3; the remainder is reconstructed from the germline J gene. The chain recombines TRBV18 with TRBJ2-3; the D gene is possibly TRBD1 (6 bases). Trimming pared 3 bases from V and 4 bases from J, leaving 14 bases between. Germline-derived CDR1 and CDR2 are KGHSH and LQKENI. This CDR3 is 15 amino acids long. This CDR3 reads CASSPDRFLPDTQYF. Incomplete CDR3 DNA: TGTGCCAGCTCACCCGACAGGTTCCTCCCAGATACG.

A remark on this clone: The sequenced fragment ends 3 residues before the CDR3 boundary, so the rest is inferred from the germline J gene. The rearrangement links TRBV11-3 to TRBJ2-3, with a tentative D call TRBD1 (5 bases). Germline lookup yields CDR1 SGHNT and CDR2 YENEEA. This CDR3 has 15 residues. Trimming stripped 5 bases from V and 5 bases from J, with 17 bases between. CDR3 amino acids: CASSPGIVSRDTQYF. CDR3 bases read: TGTGCCAGCAGCCCAGGGATCGTGAGCCGAGATACG.